The 22 T cell receptor beta chains in this list originate from one sample, sequenced in a study of T cells in Graves' hyperthyroidism and ophthalmopathy. TCR beta CDR3 sequences were amplified from RNA transcripts. The study used the HTBI primer set for a first-round RT-PCR of the TCR CDR3. Via MiXCR, TCRdb re-called the multiplex PCR reads, giving one row per CDR3 protein. Of hundreds of thousands of distinct CDR3 sequences detected, approximately 15% appear once; the ten largest clones hold roughly 6.2%. Source material: blood. The receptors come from a woman between 25 and 40 years old with Graves' hyperthyroidism that later progressed to Graves' ophthalmopathy.

At least ten counts were recorded for this clonotype. V usage is TRBV11-3 and J usage is TRBJ2-7; 7 positions match TRBD2. The CDR3 extends over 14 amino acids. Trimming cost V 6 bases and J 3 bases; bases outside gene matches: 8. Germline values: CDR1 SGHNT, CDR2 YENEEA. CDR3 nucleotide sequence: TGTGCCAGCAGTTTTTTCCGGGAGGACTACGAGCAGTACTTC. Translating gives CASSFFREDYEQYF.

The table lists this clonotype with many counts. V gene TRBV11-2 combines with J gene TRBJ1-2; D perhaps matches TRBD1 (6 bases). CDR1 is SGHAT and CDR2 is FQNNGV in the germline V gene. This CDR3 has 13 residues. Trimming cost V 4 bases and J 8 bases, with 14 bases left between them. As DNA, the CDR3 is TGTGCCAGCAGCTCGACAGGCCGATGGGGCTACACCTTC. Its translation: CASSSTGRWGYTF.

This clonotype was seen at least ten times. The chain uses TRBV19 and TRBJ2-2; 8 nucleotides align to TRBD2. This CDR3 comprises 16 residues. V was clipped by 4 bases and J by 2 bases; unmatched bases: 6. Germline V gene sequence: CDR1 LNHDA, CDR2 SQIVND (reference sequence). The CDR3 nucleotides read TGTGCCAGTAGTAGATTGGCGGGGGGTAACACCGGGGAGCTGTTTTTT. Its translation: CASSRLAGGNTGELFF.

This clonotype was recorded many times. The V call is TRBV11-2, the J call TRBJ2-1; D is uncertain. The CDR3 contains 13 residues. Trimming removed 1 base from V and 10 bases from J, with 11 bases in between. Per germline, CDR1 SGHAT and CDR2 FQNNGV. CDR3 sequence: CASSLGPLQEQFF. The CDR3 nucleotides are TGTGCCAGCAGCTTAGGGCCTCTCCAGGAGCAGTTCTTC.

This clonotype occurred many times. This rearrangement joins TRBV28 to TRBJ2-3; 12 nucleotides line up with TRBD2. The CDR3 spans 18 residues. The ends lost 2 bases at V and 1 base at J; junction bases unmatched: 7. The germline V gene encodes CDR1 MDHEN and CDR2 SYDVKM. The CDR3 DNA follows: TGTGCCAGCAGTTTAATAATGAGACTAGCGGGAGGCACAGATACGCAGTATTTT. This translates into CASSLIMRLAGGTDTQYF. Together with reference TRBV28 and TRBJ2-3, the CDR3 gives the full variable domain: DVKVTQSSRYLVKRTGEKVFLECVQDMDHENMFWYRQDPGLGLRLIYFSYDVKMKEKGDIPEGYSVSREKKERFSLILESASTNQTSMYLCASSLIMRLAGGTDTQYFGPGTRLTVL.

The CDR3 is CASSQGVLAGSYEQYF. Here the CDR3 DNA reads TGCGCCAGCAGCCAAGGGGTACTAGCGGGATCCTACGAGCAGTACTTC. This sequence joins TRBV4-1 and TRBJ2-7, with 10 bases that match TRBD2. The CDR3 is 16 amino acids. Germline CDR1 is MGHRA and CDR2 is YSYEKL. V lost 1 base, J lost 1 base, and 4 bases stayed unmatched.

The chain recombines TRBV20-1 with TRBJ2-1; weak D call: TRBD2 (6 bases). The CDR3 is 16 residues long. Germline V CDR1 and CDR2: DFQATT, SNEGSKA (reference sequence). Between the trimmed V and J ends, which lost 3 bases and 1 base, there was a span of 16 bases. This CDR3 is CSASDCGTSSYNEQFF. DNA for the CDR3: TGCAGTGCTAGCGACTGCGGGACTTCTTCCTACAATGAGCAGTTCTTC.

At least ten counts were recorded for this clonotype. The chain combines TRBV7-2 with TRBJ2-1; 7 bases match TRBD2. This CDR3 has 18 amino acids. Germline CDR1 reads SGHTA; CDR2 reads FQGNSA. Trimming took 5 bases from V and 3 from J; bases not matched to a gene: 16. Here the CDR3 DNA reads TGTGCCAGCAGCACCCACACCCTTCCTAGCGGAATCTACAATGAGCAGTTCTTC. The encoded protein is CASSTHTLPSGIYNEQFF.

A remark on this clonotype: This sequence may be a read error, since a much larger clone differs from it by one base. The chain carries TRBV2 and TRBJ2-2, with 8 bases lining up with TRBD2. The CDR3 contains 15 residues. J was trimmed by 2 bases and V by 11 bases; bases with no gene match: 10. CDR1 is SNHLY, CDR2 FYNNEI, per germline. In DNA form, the CDR3 reads TGTGCCGGCACCGGAGCGGGAGTTAACACCGGGGAGCTGTTTTTT. It is translated as CAGTGAGVNTGELFF.

This clonotype was seen only a few times. J is TRBJ2-3 and V is TRBV6-1; D is possibly TRBD1 (6 bases). The CDR3 extends over 15 amino acids. Germline V lookup: CDR1 MNHNS, CDR2 SASEGT. The ends were cut back, 3 bases at V and 0 bases at J, with 10 bases in the middle. CDR3 in DNA: TGTGCCAGCAGTGATTTGGGACAAAGCACAGATACGCAGTATTTT. It translates to CASSDLGQSTDTQYF.

This clonotype has a count of ten or more. V and J are TRBV15 and TRBJ2-7; D is uncertain. Germline loops: CDR1 LNHNV, CDR2 YYDKDF (reference sequence). V was shortened by 0 bases and J by 2 bases, with 11 bases between the two germline ends. This CDR3 region has 15 residues. The CDR3 sequence is CATSRERNGPYEQYF. Written as DNA, the CDR3 is TGTGCCACCAGCAGAGAGCGGAACGGACCCTACGAGCAGTACTTC.

The chain couples TRBV20-1 to TRBJ2-5, with TRBD2 identical over 9 bases. Germline V lookup: CDR1 DFQATT, CDR2 SNEGSKA (reference sequence). The CDR3 consists of 17 residues. V trimming: 5 bases; J trimming: 4 bases; junction bases outside the gene matches: 17. The CDR3 region has the DNA TGCAGTGCTCCGGGGGGCGGGAGGGCCCTCCGAGGAGAGACCCAGTACTTC. The encoded protein is CSAPGGGRALRGETQYF.

Only a few counts were recorded for this clonotype. The CDR3 nucleotides are TGTGCCAGCAGCCGCATGACTAGCGGGAGTTACAATGAGCAGTTCTTC. Protein: CASSRMTSGSYNEQFF. The chain is built from TRBV3-1 and TRBJ2-1; 12 nucleotides align to TRBD2. Germline V gene lookup returns CDR1 LGHDT and CDR2 YNNKEL (reference sequence). Trimming removed 4 bases from V and 4 bases from J; junction bases left unmatched: 5. This CDR3 contains 16 residues.

At least ten counts were recorded for this clonotype. This chain joins TRBV24-1 and TRBJ2-1; D is unclear. In germline, CDR1 is KGHDR, CDR2 SFDVKD. The germline V and J ends were trimmed by 2 bases and 8 bases, with 9 bases remaining between them. The CDR3 runs 13 residues. CDR3 residues: CATSDSLRDEQFF. The CDR3 DNA reads TGTGCCACCAGTGATTCCCTTCGGGATGAGCAGTTCTTC.

This clonotype has at least ten counts. The chain combines TRBV24-1 with TRBJ1-5; possibly TRBD1 for D (5 bases). CDR1 is KGHDR, CDR2 SFDVKD, per germline. Trimming removed 2 bases from V and 7 bases from J, with 8 bases in between. The CDR3 totals 13 residues. The CDR3 sequence: CATSDSGNQPQHF. CDR3 sequence (DNA): TGTGCCACCAGTGATTCAGGGAACCAGCCCCAGCATTTT.

This clonotype was seen more than once but under ten times. This CDR3 is CASSQAPDASLEQYF. The CDR3 bases are TGCGCCAGCAGCCAAGCCCCAGATGCCTCCCTCGAGCAGTACTTC. V is TRBV4-3 and J is TRBJ2-7; D unresolved. Per germline, CDR1 LGHNA and CDR2 YSLEER. Trimming stripped 1 base from V and 6 bases from J, with 16 bases between. The CDR3 totals 15 residues.

For this clonotype: This may arise from a read error, as a much more abundant clone is one base away. The chain has TRBV7-9 and TRBJ2-7; a possible D gene is TRBD1 (6 bases). Per germline, CDR1 SEHNR and CDR2 FQNEAQ (reference sequence). The CDR3 contains 12 residues. V lost 5 bases and J 6 bases, leaving 11 bases between the germline ends. For the CDR3, the DNA is TGTGCCAGCAGCCCTTGCAGGGGCGAGCAGTACTTC. This sequence encodes CASSPCRGEQYF.

In this sample, this clonotype turned up a few times. The rearrangement uses TRBV10-3 and TRBJ1-1; D may be TRBD1 (5 bases). V lost 0 bases and J lost 6, with 8 bases in between. Germline lookup yields CDR1 ENHRY and CDR2 SYGVKD. This CDR3 is built from 13 residues. Here the CDR3 reads CAISESRGAEAFF. CDR3 bases: TGTGCCATCAGTGAGTCTAGGGGAGCTGAAGCTTTCTTT.

Notes on this clonotype: The germline gene is not matched at one end of the junction; a read error may be the cause. The J gene is TRBJ2-7, the V gene TRBV7-2; D might be TRBD2 (6 bases). Germline assignment: CDR1 SGHTA and CDR2 FQGNSA. The CDR3 sequence is 16 residues long. The CDR3 region has the DNA TGTGCCAGCAGCATAGCCGGGACGGGGGTATCCTACGAGCAGTACTTC. This gives the protein CASSIAGTGVSYEQYF.

The genes are TRBV19 and TRBJ2-1; the match to TRBD2 covers 13 bases. Trimming cost V 3 bases and J 9 bases; bases outside gene matches: 5. The CDR3 has 15 residues. Germline V gives CDR1 LNHDA, CDR2 SQIVND (reference sequence). The CDR3 loop reads CASSIGTSGMVEQFF. The CDR3 DNA reads TGTGCCAGTAGTATTGGGACTAGCGGGATGGTTGAGCAGTTCTTC.

On this clonotype itself: One end of the junction varies from germline; a read error may be responsible. The J gene is TRBJ2-2, the V gene TRBV28; D is possibly TRBD1 (6 bases). Looked up from germline, CDR1 is MDHEN and CDR2 is SYDVKM. The CDR3 is 14 residues long. CDR3 protein: CASSLGTNTGELVF. CDR3 sequence (DNA): TGTGCCAGCAGTTTAGGGACAAACACCGGGGAGCTGGTTTTT.

This clonotype was counted at least ten times. The chain employs TRBV3-1 and TRBJ2-4; the D is unclear. V shed 1 base and J shed 0 bases, with 10 bases lying between them. Germline-derived CDR1 and CDR2 are LGHDT and YNNKEL (reference sequence). The length of the CDR3 is 16 residues. The CDR3 DNA reads TGTGCCAGCAGCCAAGGGCTAGATGTAGCCAAAAACATTCAGTACTTC. This sequence encodes CASSQGLDVAKNIQYF.